A selection of T cell receptor beta chains follows, all from one sample in a study of early T cells in non-severe SARS-CoV-2 infection. TCRdb reanalysed the 5' RACE reads using MiXCR and keeps one entry per CDR3 protein. The sample records under 65,000 distinct CDR3 sequences, less than 15% being singletons. The specimen was whole blood, collected at baseline. The receptor set was obtained from an adult who was a healthcare worker with PCR-confirmed SARS-CoV-2 infection or an uninfected control (not recorded which). The CDR3 runs from the conserved cysteine through the conserved F or W. Fields, in order: J gene, clone size, V gene, D gene, CDR3 DNA, CDR3 protein. The D gene is left open where the match is weak. Some rows mark clone size as missing; the rest say once, few, many or name a class of expanded clone.

TRBJ2-3	NA	TRBV12-3/TRBV12-4	TRBD2	TGTGCCAGCAGAACTAGCGGGGGTTTTGAAGATACGCAGTATTTT	CASRTSGGFEDTQYF
TRBJ2-5	many	TRBV21-1	NA	TGTGCCAGCAGCAAAGACAGCCAAGAGACCCAGTACTTC	CASSKDSQETQYF
TRBJ1-1	NA	TRBV28	NA	TGTGCCAGCAGTCTATGGGGCAGGGGCGGCGAAGCTTTCTTT	CASSLWGRGGEAFF
TRBJ2-1	many	TRBV14	NA	TGTGCCAGCAGCCAATATGGGAGGACAGTGGAGTTCTTC	CASSQYGRTVEFF
TRBJ2-4	NA	TRBV27	TRBD2	TGTGCCAGCAGTTTAGGGCTAGCGGCAAACATTCAGTACTTC	CASSLGLAANIQYF
TRBJ2-3	medium-sized	TRBV27	TRBD2	TGTGCCAGCACCAGAGGTGGCGGGGGAAGCACAGATACGCAGTATTTT	CASTRGGGGSTDTQYF
TRBJ2-7	NA	TRBV20-1	NA	TGCAGTGCTAGAGACAGGATTACCCCATACGAGCAGTACTTC	CSARDRITPYEQYF
TRBJ2-1	many	TRBV7-9	TRBD2	TGTGCCAGCAGCTTAGCGGGGACTAGCGGGAACAATGAGCAGTTCTTC	CASSLAGTSGNNEQFF
TRBJ1-4	NA	TRBV6-5	NA	TGTGCCAGCACCGCATGGGGGAATGAAAAACTGTTTTTT	CASTAWGNEKLFF
TRBJ2-2	NA	TRBV5-1	NA	TGCGCCAACAGCTTGGCCACGGGGTCCGGGGAGCTGTTTTTT	CANSLATGSGELFF
TRBJ2-6	many	TRBV18	NA	TGTGCCAGCTCCCCAATTACTTTCTCTGGGGCCAACGTCCTGACTTTC	CASSPITFSGANVLTF
TRBJ2-7	NA	TRBV7-9	NA	TGTGCCAGCAGCTTAGGTACAGCCGCGAGGGAGCAGTACTTC	CASSLGTAAREQYF
TRBJ1-4	few	TRBV20-1	NA	TGCAGTGCTTCCTACAGGGAAAAACTGTTTTTT	CSASYREKLFF
TRBJ1-6	few	TRBV2	NA	TGTGCCAGCAGTGAGTGGAGAAATGGTAATTCACCCCTCCACTTT	CASSEWRNGNSPLHF
TRBJ2-7	NA	TRBV4-1	TRBD2	TGCGCCAGCAGCCACACTAGCGGGGGGGCCATAGGCGAGCAGTACTTC	CASSHTSGGAIGEQYF
TRBJ2-2	NA	TRBV3-1	TRBD1	TGTGCCAGCAGCTATACCTTACAGGGGGACGACACCGGGGAGCTGTTTTTT	CASSYTLQGDDTGELFF
TRBJ1-4	few	TRBV7-9	NA	TGTGCCAGCAGCTTAGCATACAGGAATGAAAAACTGTTTTTT	CASSLAYRNEKLFF
TRBJ1-2	NA	TRBV25-1	NA	TGTGCCAGCAGTGGGATGACCTATAACTATGGCTACACCTTC	CASSGMTYNYGYTF
TRBJ1-4	many	TRBV4-3	NA	TGCGCCAGCAGCCAAGTCCAGGGCGGTGGTGAAAAACTGTTTTTT	CASSQVQGGGEKLFF
TRBJ2-3	NA	TRBV12-3/TRBV12-4	TRBD2	TGTGCCTGCGAACTAGCGGAGCCCACAGATACGCAGTATTTT	CACELAEPTDTQYF
TRBJ2-1	NA	TRBV29-1	NA	TGCAGCGTTGTCGGGACGATCAATGAGCAGTTCTTC	CSVVGTINEQFF
TRBJ1-4	NA	TRBV7-9	NA	TGTGCCAGCAGCTTACTCACAGCACCTAATGAAAAACTGTTTTTT	CASSLLTAPNEKLFF
TRBJ2-1	few	TRBV11-3	NA	TGTGCCAGCAGCCCCCAAGAGAACGGTGAGCAGTTCTTC	CASSPQENGEQFF
TRBJ1-5	few	TRBV4-1	NA	TGCGCCAGCAGCCAAGGGCTGCCATATAGCAATCAGCCCCAGCATTTT	CASSQGLPYSNQPQHF
TRBJ2-1	many	TRBV7-3	NA	TGTGCCAGCAGCTTAACAGGGTACAATGAGCAGTTCTTC	CASSLTGYNEQFF
TRBJ1-1	few	TRBV18	NA	TGTGCCAGCTCACCAGGCAGGAACACTGAAGCTTTCTTT	CASSPGRNTEAFF
TRBJ1-2	many	TRBV29-1	TRBD1	TGCAGCGTTGAAGATAGGGACAGGGACCACTATGGCTACACCTTC	CSVEDRDRDHYGYTF
TRBJ2-1	NA	TRBV12-3/TRBV12-4	TRBD1	TGTGCCATCCCCGGGACAGGGAACAATGAGCAGTTCTTC	CAIPGTGNNEQFF
TRBJ1-2	NA	TRBV25-1	NA	TGTGCCAGCAGTGAAGAAACTTATGGCTACACCTTC	CASSEETYGYTF